Sequencing of this T cell receptor (beta chain) was carried out in a study of T cell responses to AZD1222 COVID-19 vaccine. Libraries were prepared by immunoSEQ multiplex PCR; TCRdb keeps only in-frame clonotypes and omits some of them. The table shows about 150,000 clones, with about 91% occurring only once. Study-wide results and caveats: After the peak T cell response, and only then, were repertoires sampled.

Details on this clone: Its specificity is not known.

This CDR3 comprises 13 residues. Germline CDR1 is SGHRS and CDR2 is YFSETQ. With 3 bases clipped from V and 10 bases from J, the junction kept 7 bases outside the gene matches. The receptor was derived from an adult who received the AZD1222 COVID-19 vaccine. The sample in question was peripheral blood, obtained 28 days after the second AZD1222 dose. V gene TRBV5-1 combines with J gene TRBJ2-1, with 7 bases aligning to TRBD1. Here the CDR3 DNA reads TGCGCCAGCAGCTCCGGACAGGCCCGAGAGCAGTTCTTC. Amino acid sequence: CASSSGQAREQFF. The complete variable domain, with remaining parts taken from reference TRBV5-1 and TRBJ2-1, reads KAGVTQTPRYLIKTRGQQVTLSCSPISGHRSVSWYQQTPGQGLQFLFEYFSETQRNKGNFPGRFSGRQFSNSRSEMNVSTLELGDSALYLCASSSGQAREQFFGPGTRLTVL.